This T cell receptor (beta chain) appears in the sequencing data of a study of T cells in Graves' hyperthyroidism and ophthalmopathy. About the study: Peripheral blood was secured at the point of initial diagnosis, before any treatment.

Only a few counts were recorded for this clonotype. The antigen is not known. V dropped 1 base and J dropped 0 bases, with 12 bases sitting between them. Germline V gene sequence: CDR1 MGHRA, CDR2 YSYEKL. CDR3 length equals 17 residues. Uncontrolled infection, other autoimmune disease, pregnancy or lactation led to exclusion. Orbital computed tomography, thyroid ultrasound, serum thyroxine and TRAb, and clinical symptoms together informed the diagnoses. Study-wide points: Also found in blood were most expanded thyroid clonotypes above 0.001.

RNA transcripts yielded amplified TCR beta CDR3 regions. A set of HTBI primers served as the primers for a first-round RT-PCR of the TCR CDR3. TCRdb fed the multiplex PCR reads into MiXCR, producing one record per CDR3 protein. The table lists more than 350,000 distinct CDR3 sequences, approximately 15% of them singletons. The chain employs TRBV4-1 and TRBJ2-2, with D tentatively TRBD2 (5 bases). The TCR originated in a woman in her twenties or thirties with Graves' ophthalmopathy. Sequencing used blood. DNA for the CDR3: TGCGCCAGCAGCCAAGGAGAGCGGATAACGAACACCGGGGAGCTGTTTTTT. Encoded protein: CASSQGERITNTGELFF.